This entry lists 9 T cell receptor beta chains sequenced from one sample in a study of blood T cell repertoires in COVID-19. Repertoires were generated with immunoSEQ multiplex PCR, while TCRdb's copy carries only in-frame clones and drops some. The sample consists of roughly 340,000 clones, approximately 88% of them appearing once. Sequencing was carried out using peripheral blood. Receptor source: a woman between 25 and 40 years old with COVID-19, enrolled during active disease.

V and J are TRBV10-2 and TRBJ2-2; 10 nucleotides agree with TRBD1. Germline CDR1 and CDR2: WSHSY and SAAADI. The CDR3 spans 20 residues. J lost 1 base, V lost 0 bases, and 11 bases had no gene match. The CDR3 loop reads CASSESKGQGRLLNTGELFF. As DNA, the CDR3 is TGCGCCAGCAGTGAGTCGAAGGGACAGGGGCGACTTTTGAACACCGGGGAGCTGTTTTTT.

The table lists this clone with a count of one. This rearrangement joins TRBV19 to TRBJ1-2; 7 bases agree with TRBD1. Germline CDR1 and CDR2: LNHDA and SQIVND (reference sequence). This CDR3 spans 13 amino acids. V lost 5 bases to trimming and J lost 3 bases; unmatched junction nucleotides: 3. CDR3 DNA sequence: TGTGCCAGTAGTTCCAGGGGGTACTATGGCTACACCTTC. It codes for CASSSRGYYGYTF.

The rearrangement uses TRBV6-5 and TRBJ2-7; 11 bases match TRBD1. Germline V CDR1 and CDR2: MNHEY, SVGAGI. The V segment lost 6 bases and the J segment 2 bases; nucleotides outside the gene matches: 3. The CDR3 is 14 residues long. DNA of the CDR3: TGTGCCAGCAGGAGGACAGGGGGCCCCTACGAGCAGTACTTC. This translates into CASRRTGGPYEQYF.

CDR3: CASSLGFYEQYF. The CDR3 DNA is TGTGCCAGCAGCTTAGGCTTCTACGAGCAGTACTTC. V usage is TRBV13 and J usage is TRBJ2-7; unclear D gene. CDR1 is PRHDT and CDR2 is FYEKMQ in the germline V gene (reference sequence). This CDR3 comprises 12 residues. V lost 0 bases and J lost 3, with 3 bases in between.

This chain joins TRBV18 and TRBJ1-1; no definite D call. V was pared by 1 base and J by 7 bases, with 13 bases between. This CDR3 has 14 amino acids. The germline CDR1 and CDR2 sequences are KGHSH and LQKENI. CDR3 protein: CASSPRHGNGEAFF. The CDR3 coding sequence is TGTGCCAGCTCACCACGACACGGAAATGGTGAAGCTTTCTTT. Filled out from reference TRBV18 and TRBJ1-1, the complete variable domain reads NAGVMQNPRHLVRRRGQEARLRCSPMKGHSHVYWYRQLPEEGLKFMVYLQKENIIDESGMPKERFSAEFPKEGPSILRIQQVVRGDSAAYFCASSPRHGNGEAFFGQGTRLTVV.

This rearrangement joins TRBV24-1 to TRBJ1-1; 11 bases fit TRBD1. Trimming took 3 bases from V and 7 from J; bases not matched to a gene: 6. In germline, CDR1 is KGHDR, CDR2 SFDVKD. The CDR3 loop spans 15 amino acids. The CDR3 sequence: CATSDRTGGENEAFF. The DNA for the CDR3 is TGTGCCACCAGTGATCGGACAGGGGGCGAGAATGAAGCTTTCTTT.

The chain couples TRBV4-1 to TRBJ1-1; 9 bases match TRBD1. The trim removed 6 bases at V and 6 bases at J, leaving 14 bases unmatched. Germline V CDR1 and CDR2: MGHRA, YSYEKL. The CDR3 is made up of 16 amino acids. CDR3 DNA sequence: TGCGCCAGCAGACACTTGGGGGGACAGGGATTGTCTGAAGCTTTCTTT. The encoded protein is CASRHLGGQGLSEAFF.

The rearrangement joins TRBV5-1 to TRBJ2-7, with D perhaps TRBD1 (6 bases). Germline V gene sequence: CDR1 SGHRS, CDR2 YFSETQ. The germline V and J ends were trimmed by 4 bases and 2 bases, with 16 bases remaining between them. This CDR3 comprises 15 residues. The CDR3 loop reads CASSLGQFPTYEQYF. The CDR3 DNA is TGCGCCAGCAGCCTAGGACAGTTCCCCACCTACGAGCAGTACTTC. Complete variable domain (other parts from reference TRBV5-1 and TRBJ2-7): KAGVTQTPRYLIKTRGQQVTLSCSPISGHRSVSWYQQTPGQGLQFLFEYFSETQRNKGNFPGRFSGRQFSNSRSEMNVSTLELGDSALYLCASSLGQFPTYEQYFGPGTRLTVT.

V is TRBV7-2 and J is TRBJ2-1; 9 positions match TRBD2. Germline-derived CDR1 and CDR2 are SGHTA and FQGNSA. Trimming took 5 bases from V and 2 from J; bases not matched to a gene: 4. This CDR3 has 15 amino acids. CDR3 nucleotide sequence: TGTGCCAGCAGCCCAACTAGCGGGCCCTACAATGAGCAGTTCTTC. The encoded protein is CASSPTSGPYNEQFF. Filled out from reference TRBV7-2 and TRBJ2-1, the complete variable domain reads GAGVSQSPSNKVTEKGKDVELRCDPISGHTALYWYRQSLGQGLEFLIYFQGNSAPDKSGLPSDRFSAERTGGSVSTLTIQRTQQEDSAVYLCASSPTSGPYNEQFFGPGTRLTVL.